The next 27 T cell receptor beta chains were all read from a single sample in a study of STAT5B mutations in CD4+ large granular lymphocyte leukemia. Repertoires were generated with immunoSEQ multiplex PCR, while TCRdb's copy carries only in-frame clones and drops some. In the table there are tens of thousands of clones, 72% of which are singletons. The sample was CD4+ T cells from blood buffy coats. Receptor source: a human donor in good health.

This clone was observed a handful of times. This chain joins TRBV10-3 and TRBJ1-1; 7 nucleotides align to TRBD1. The CDR3 runs 12 residues. V shed 4 bases, J shed 11 bases, and the junction held 7 bases outside the gene matches. The V gene's germline CDR1 is ENHRY and CDR2 SYGVKD. CDR3 sequence reads: CAISAPGGDAFF. CDR3 in DNA: TGTGCCATCAGTGCCCCAGGGGGGGACGCTTTCTTT.

This clone has just a few counts. The gene calls are TRBV2 and TRBJ1-5; 9 positions match TRBD1. CDR3 length: 14 amino acids. Germline V gene data show CDR1 as SNHLY and CDR2 as FYNNEI. V lost 4 bases and J lost 6; bases outside the gene matches: 4. CDR3 bases: TGTGCCAGCAGTGCGGGACAGGGAGTTCAGCCCCAGCATTTT. Protein product: CASSAGQGVQPQHF.

The gene calls are TRBV7-2 and TRBJ1-6; D may be TRBD1 (5 bases). The germline V gene encodes CDR1 SGHTA and CDR2 FQGNSA. Trimming took 5 bases from V and 8 from J, leaving 16 bases between them. The CDR3 runs 15 residues. In DNA form, the CDR3 reads TGTGCCAGCAGCAAGGCGGGACCGTCGTATTCACCCCTCCACTTT. Translating gives CASSKAGPSYSPLHF.

This clone has only one observation. V and J are TRBV6-6 and TRBJ2-3; perhaps TRBD2 as D (6 bases). V was clipped by 7 bases and J by 4 bases, with 15 bases between them. This CDR3 has 14 residues. Looked up from germline, CDR1 is MNHNY and CDR2 is SVGAGI (reference sequence). CDR3 DNA: TGTGCCAGCAACCAGGGATCGGGGGCAGATACGCAGTATTTT. Translation: CASNQGSGADTQYF.

This clone was counted between two and nine times. V and J are TRBV5-1 and TRBJ1-1; 8 nucleotides match TRBD1. After removal of 5 bases from V and 0 bases from J, the junction contained 6 bases not matched to a gene. The CDR3 is 15 amino acids. Germline values: CDR1 SGHRS, CDR2 YFSETQ. CDR3 DNA: TGCGCCAGCAGTTTGACAGGGGTGGTGAACACTGAAGCTTTCTTT. Its translation is CASSLTGVVNTEAFF.

The rearrangement links TRBV5-1 to TRBJ2-5; D might be TRBD2 (6 bases). This CDR3 is built from 15 residues. Deletions cut 0 bases from V and 2 bases from J, with 11 bases between. Germline lookup yields CDR1 SGHRS and CDR2 YFSETQ. The CDR3 bases are TGCGCCAGCAGCTTGGGGACTGGGGGGCAAGAGACCCAGTACTTC. Its protein product is CASSLGTGGQETQYF.

This clone was seen once. The rearrangement joins TRBV5-4 to TRBJ2-6; D gene unclear. This CDR3 region has 17 residues. Germline V gene sequence: CDR1 SGHNT, CDR2 YYREEE (reference sequence). The V end was cut by 0 bases, the J end by 0 bases, with 10 bases between. The CDR3 nucleotides are TGTGCCAGCAGCTTGGGAATAGGCAGCTCTGGGGCCAACGTCCTGACTTTC. Encoded protein: CASSLGIGSSGANVLTF. Full variable domain (outside the CDR3, taken from reference TRBV5-4 and TRBJ2-6): ETGVTQSPTHLIKTRGQQVTLRCSSQSGHNTVSWYQQALGQGPQFIFQYYREEENGRGNFPPRFSGLQFPNYSSELNVNALELDDSALYLCASSLGIGSSGANVLTFGAGSRLTVL.

This sequence joins TRBV5-1 and TRBJ1-2; 8 bases line up with TRBD1. The CDR3 length is 14 residues. Germline V gene data show CDR1 as SGHRS and CDR2 as YFSETQ. Trimming cost V 3 bases and J 7 bases; bases outside gene matches: 8. CDR3 DNA sequence: TGCGCCAGCAGCTCGGGGACAGGTTCCTCTGGCTACACCTTC. Protein: CASSSGTGSSGYTF.

The rearrangement joins TRBV7-2 to TRBJ2-2; D is ambiguous. V gave up 2 bases and J gave up 7 bases, with 11 bases separating them. There are 14 residues in the CDR3. Germline V CDR1 and CDR2: SGHTA, FQGNSA. The CDR3 sequence is CASSLNLLDGELFF. CDR3 coding DNA: TGTGCCAGCAGCTTAAACCTCCTGGACGGGGAGCTGTTTTTT.

Of note for this clone: The germline gene is not matched at one end of the junction; a read error may be the cause. The V and J genes are TRBV19 and TRBJ1-1; D is unclear. Germline-derived CDR1 and CDR2 are LNHDA and SQIVND (reference sequence). CDR3 size: 11 residues. For the CDR3, the DNA is TGTGCCAGTAGTAATTTGAGGAAGCTTTGGTTT. It codes for CASSNLRKLWF.

The J gene is TRBJ1-1, the V gene TRBV7-2; a possible D gene is TRBD1 (5 bases). Germline V lookup: CDR1 SGHTA, CDR2 FQGNSA. V was trimmed by 6 bases and J by 2 bases, leaving 16 bases between them. The CDR3 spans 15 residues. The CDR3 is CASRRSRVENTEAFF. The CDR3, as DNA: TGTGCCAGCAGAAGGTCCAGGGTCGAAAACACTGAAGCTTTCTTT.

DNA for the CDR3: TGTGCCAGCAGCCGCCTTGGACAGGGAAATTCACCCCTCCACTTT. Encoded protein: CASSRLGQGNSPLHF. The V and J genes are TRBV14 and TRBJ1-6, with TRBD1 matching over 8 bases. This CDR3 is built from 15 residues. Germline loops: CDR1 SGHDN, CDR2 FVKESK. J lost 7 bases, V lost 4 bases, and 6 bases had no gene match.

The chain links TRBV19 to TRBJ2-5, with D possibly TRBD1 on 6 matching bases. The V end was cut by 5 bases, the J end by 5 bases, with 15 bases between. This CDR3 spans 14 amino acids. The V gene's germline CDR1 is LNHDA and CDR2 SQIVND (reference sequence). CDR3 loop: CASSFQGSWETQYF. Here the CDR3 DNA reads TGTGCCAGTAGTTTTCAGGGGAGTTGGGAGACCCAGTACTTC.

The genes are TRBV5-1 and TRBJ2-7; TRBD1 matches 10 bases. With 5 bases clipped from V and 2 bases from J, the junction kept 7 bases outside the gene matches. The CDR3 totals 15 residues. The germline CDR1 and CDR2 sequences are SGHRS and YFSETQ. The CDR3 spells CASREGQGGTYEQYF. CDR3 nucleotide sequence: TGCGCCAGCAGGGAAGGACAGGGGGGAACCTACGAGCAGTACTTC.

This clone was seen a few times. CDR3 sequence reads: CASSTTTTRGGYTF. DNA of the CDR3: TGTGCCAGCAGCACTACTACGACACGCGGCGGCTACACCTTC. This chain connects TRBV7-2 to TRBJ1-2; D uncertain. This CDR3 is 14 amino acids long. In germline, CDR1 is SGHTA, CDR2 FQGNSA. V was cut by 5 bases and J by 8 bases, with 18 bases left in between.

The CDR3 region is CASSYSTDSGYEQYF. The CDR3 DNA reads TGTGCCAGCAGTTACTCGACGGACAGTGGCTACGAGCAGTACTTC. V is TRBV6-5 and J is TRBJ2-7; a possible D gene is TRBD1 (6 bases). There are 15 residues in the CDR3. CDR1 is MNHEY, CDR2 SVGAGI, per germline. V lost 0 bases and J lost 3, with 12 bases in between.

Turning to this clone: The junction and the germline gene differ at one end; a read error may be behind it. The rearrangement uses TRBV7-7 and TRBJ1-4, with D perhaps matching TRBD1 (6 bases). CDR1 and CDR2 from the germline V gene are SSHAT and FNYEAQ (reference sequence). This CDR3 is built from 14 residues. The CDR3 sequence is CASSLDSTNEKLFF. The CDR3 nucleotides are TGTGCTAGCAGCTTGGACAGTACTAATGAAAAACTGTTTTTT.

V usage is TRBV5-1 and J usage is TRBJ1-3; D gene ambiguous. V shed 4 bases and J shed 0 bases, with 8 bases lying between them. The CDR3 has 14 residues. The V gene's germline CDR1 is SGHRS and CDR2 YFSETQ. CDR3 coding DNA: TGCGCCAGCAGCCCTCAGAACTCTGGAAACACCATATATTTT. Amino acids: CASSPQNSGNTIYF.

The chain joins TRBV4-3 to TRBJ2-5; tentatively, D is TRBD1 (6 bases). Germline V gene data show CDR1 as LGHNA and CDR2 as YSLEER. Trimming took off 1 base at V and 1 base at J, with 7 bases between the two ends. The CDR3 extends over 14 amino acids. The CDR3 loop is CASSQGTVQETQYF. The CDR3 coding sequence is TGCGCCAGCAGCCAAGGGACAGTCCAAGAGACCCAGTACTTC.

This rearrangement joins TRBV5-1 to TRBJ1-1; the D gene is possibly TRBD1 (6 bases). The V gene lost 5 bases and the J gene lost 5 bases, with 13 bases spanning the gap. CDR1 and CDR2 (germline): SGHRS, YFSETQ. The CDR3 is 13 residues long. CDR3 DNA sequence: TGCGCCAGCAGGGAGTTAGGGGGAACTGAAGCTTTCTTT. Amino acids: CASRELGGTEAFF. Drawing the rest from reference TRBV5-1 and TRBJ1-1, the complete variable domain is KAGVTQTPRYLIKTRGQQVTLSCSPISGHRSVSWYQQTPGQGLQFLFEYFSETQRNKGNFPGRFSGRQFSNSRSEMNVSTLELGDSALYLCASRELGGTEAFFGQGTRLTVV.

The gene calls are TRBV19 and TRBJ1-6; D not resolved. This CDR3 is built from 12 residues. Germline-derived CDR1 and CDR2 are LNHDA and SQIVND (reference sequence). V shed 5 bases and J shed 7 bases, with 6 bases lying between them. CDR3 sequence (DNA): TGTGCCAGTAGTTGGCCAAATTCACCCCTCCACTTT. It encodes CASSWPNSPLHF.

V is TRBV6-5 and J is TRBJ1-1, with D possibly TRBD1 on 6 matching bases. The CDR3 is made up of 15 amino acids. The V end was cut by 2 bases, the J end by 2 bases, with 12 bases between. Germline V lookup: CDR1 MNHEY, CDR2 SVGAGI. CDR3 in DNA: TGTGCCAGCAGTTACCTGGGGGCGACAAACACTGAAGCTTTCTTT. This encodes CASSYLGATNTEAFF.

The rearrangement joins TRBV9 to TRBJ1-2, with TRBD1 matching 11 bases. The CDR3 contains 14 residues. Germline CDR1 and CDR2: SGDLS and YYNGEE. V shed 3 bases and J 7 bases; nucleotides not matched to a gene: 5. The DNA of the CDR3 is TGTGCCAGCAGCGCCGGACAGGGGGCAGTTGGCTACACCTTC. This gives the protein CASSAGQGAVGYTF.

The chain uses TRBV19 and TRBJ2-3, with 7 bases lining up with TRBD2. The CDR3 length is 14 residues. V was pared by 5 bases and J by 1 base, with 3 bases of the junction left unmatched. Germline CDR1 reads LNHDA; CDR2 reads SQIVND (reference sequence). The CDR3: CASSAGVGTDTQYF. Here the CDR3 DNA reads TGTGCCAGTAGTGCGGGGGTCGGCACAGATACGCAGTATTTT.

The chain employs TRBV5-8 and TRBJ1-1, with 8 bases aligning to TRBD1. CDR3 length: 14 amino acids. In germline, CDR1 is SGHTS, CDR2 YDEGEE. V shed 0 bases, J shed 5 bases, and the junction held 3 bases outside the gene matches. Here the CDR3 DNA reads TGTGCCAGCAGCTTGGCAGGGGGCTATACTGAAGCTTTCTTT. It is translated as CASSLAGGYTEAFF.

Points on this clone: The junction does not match germline at one end; this may be a read error. V usage is TRBV5-1 and J usage is TRBJ2-1; no clear D. Germline V gives CDR1 SGHRS, CDR2 YFSETQ. The CDR3 has 15 residues. The CDR3 is CASTLFSGNYNEQFF. In DNA form, the CDR3 reads TGCGCCAGCACCTTGTTCTCAGGCAACTACAATGAGCAGTTCTTC. Supplemented by reference TRBV5-1 and TRBJ2-1, the full variable domain reads KAGVTQTPRYLIKTRGQQVTLSCSPISGHRSVSWYQQTPGQGLQFLFEYFSETQRNKGNFPGRFSGRQFSNSRSEMNVSTLELGDSALYLCASTLFSGNYNEQFFGPGTRLTVL.

The rearrangement links TRBV19 to TRBJ1-1, with D possibly matching TRBD1 (5 bases). Germline lookup yields CDR1 LNHDA and CDR2 SQIVND (reference sequence). V lost 10 bases, J lost 1 base, and 13 bases lay in between. The CDR3 is made up of 13 amino acids. The CDR3 loop is CATSTTANTEAFF. The CDR3 DNA is TGTGCCACCTCTACGACAGCGAACACTGAAGCTTTCTTT.